This T cell receptor beta chain was identified in a study of beta chain features in type 1 diabetes. Populations isolated by sorting all had purity greater than 98%. Expressed TCRB transcripts were sequenced because the entire RNA isolate underwent reverse transcription. Here immunoSEQ multiplex PCR was the method, and the copy in TCRdb shows in-frame clones only, minus some. The top ten hold over 0.035% of the sample, which has more than 350,000 clones, over 9.5% seen once. Trimming took 4 bases from V and 6 from J; bases not matched to a gene: 9. The CDR3 covers 14 residues. From germline, CDR1 is SGDLS and CDR2 YYNGEE.

The source is a woman under 30 in good health. The rearrangement uses TRBV9 and TRBJ2-7; 8 nucleotides match TRBD1. Sequencing used naive CD4+ T cells from blood. DNA of the CDR3: TGTGCCAGCAGCCCAGGGACAGGAGTCCTCGAGCAGTACGTC. This translates into CASSPGTGVLEQYV.